Sequencing of this T cell receptor beta chain was carried out in a study of shared clonotypes between healthy human individuals. Using immunoSEQ multiplex PCR, the repertoire was profiled, and TCRdb retains in-frame clones only, with some absent. The table lists roughly 2.6 million clones, more than 80% of them singletons. Germline CDR1 SNHLY, CDR2 FYNNEI. Trimming at V came to 2 bases and at J to 6 bases, leaving 13 bases not matched to a gene. CDR3 length: 16 residues. The receptor's source is a man aged 18 to 29 in good health. The rearrangement joins TRBV2 to TRBJ2-7, with 7 bases aligning to TRBD1. The sample comprised naive CD4+ T cells sorted from blood. The subset denotes: CD45RA+ positively selected. This chain's CDR3 is CASSESQGQSSGEQYF. For the CDR3, the DNA is TGTGCCAGCAGTGAATCCCAGGGACAGTCCTCTGGCGAGCAGTACTTC.